The rows below give T cell receptor beta chains drawn from one sample of a study of TIL therapy for anti-PD-1-resistant metastatic lung cancer. TCRdb keeps only in-frame clones here, not all; method: immunoSEQ multiplex PCR. The sample shows roughly 46,000 clones, about 86% of them seen only once. Source: blood, taken at baseline. The receptors derive from a person aged 25 to 80 with non-small cell lung cancer. CDR3s include the opening cysteine and the closing phenylalanine or tryptophan. The D gene is left open where the match is weak. Clone size is given for some rows only: seen once, a few or many times, or a class if the clone is expanded.

V	size	J	D	DNA	CDR3
TRBV29-1	-	TRBJ2-2	TRBD1	TGCAGCGTTGAAGTAATGACAGGGTTATTGACCGGGGAGCTGTTTTTT	CSVEVMTGLLTGELFF
TRBV2	-	TRBJ1-3	-	TGTGCCAGCAGCAGGGAGAACACCATATATTTT	CASSRENTIYF
TRBV7-2	few	TRBJ1-5	-	TGTGCCAGCAGCTTAGTAGAAGGCCGTATGCCCCAGCATTTT	CASSLVEGRMPQHF
TRBV2	-	TRBJ2-2	-	TGTGCCAGAAGACAGGCGAACACCGGGGAGCTGTTTTTT	CARRQANTGELFF
TRBV28	-	TRBJ1-4	-	TGTGCCAGCAGTTCGGGGGACTCAACTAATGAAAAACTGTTTTTT	CASSSGDSTNEKLFF
TRBV28	once	TRBJ2-5	-	TGTGCCAGCAGGGGAGAGACCCAGTACTTC	CASRGETQYF
TRBV28	-	TRBJ1-1	-	TGTGCCAGCAGTTTATGGGGGGTTTTGAACACTGAAGCTTTCTTT	CASSLWGVLNTEAFF
TRBV28	-	TRBJ1-4	-	TGTGCCAGCGAGAATCCGAGGGAAAAACTGTTTTTT	CASENPREKLFF
TRBV9	-	TRBJ1-1	-	TGTGCCAGCAGCGTATGGGGGGATTCTGAAGCTTTCTTT	CASSVWGDSEAFF
TRBV19	-	TRBJ1-2	-	TGTGCCAGTAGTCCCGGACAGATCTATGGCTACACCTTC	CASSPGQIYGYTF
TRBV6-1	-	TRBJ1-3	-	TGTGCCAGCAGTGACACGTACTCTGGAAACACCATATATTTT	CASSDTYSGNTIYF
TRBV10-3	-	TRBJ2-3	-	TGTGCCATAGGAGGGCTGGGTGGGGATACGCAGTATTTT	CAIGGLGGDTQYF
TRBV10-3	once	TRBJ2-2	-	TGTGCCATCAGCGAGAGGGGACGGTCAAAGAACACCGGGGAGCTGTTTTTT	CAISERGRSKNTGELFF
TRBV7-2	-	TRBJ2-1	TRBD1	TGTGCCAGCAGCTTAGCGGGACAGTACAATGAGCAGTTCTTC	CASSLAGQYNEQFF
TRBV30	-	TRBJ1-1	-	TGTGCCTGGAGTGCCCAGGGTGGCAGGAACACTGAAGCTTTCTTT	CAWSAQGGRNTEAFF
TRBV28	-	TRBJ2-7	-	TGTGCCAGCAGTCGGGCAGGGGCTGACTACGAGCAGTACTTC	CASSRAGADYEQYF
TRBV30	-	TRBJ2-6	TRBD1	TGTGCCTGGAGTTCAGGGGGCGGTTTATCTGGGGCCAACGTCCTGACTTTC	CAWSSGGGLSGANVLTF
TRBV4-3	-	TRBJ2-2	-	TGCGCCAGCAGCCCCGACCCGACGGCCTACACCGGGGAGCTGTTTTTT	CASSPDPTAYTGELFF
TRBV6-2/TRBV6-3	-	TRBJ2-7	TRBD1	TGTGCCAGCAGTTACTCCCTCGGGACAGGGTATTCCTACGAGCAGTACTTC	CASSYSLGTGYSYEQYF
TRBV3-1/TRBV3-2	once	TRBJ2-1	TRBD2	TGTGCCAGCAGCCAAGATCAAGTCGGGACTATTAACTTGAAAGCGCACAATGAGCAGTTCTTC	CASSQDQVGTINLKAHNEQFF
TRBV3-1/TRBV3-2	-	TRBJ2-3	TRBD2	TGTGCCAGCAGCCACGAAGCGACTAGCGGGTACCAGGCAGATACGCAGTATTTT	CASSHEATSGYQADTQYF
TRBV7-8	-	TRBJ2-2	-	TGTGCCAGCAGCTTAGAGCCGGCGGTTACCGGGGAGCTGTTTTTT	CASSLEPAVTGELFF
TRBV4-1	-	TRBJ1-1	-	TGCGCCAGCAGCCAAGAGGGGGCGGGAGGAACCACTGAAGCTTTCTTT	CASSQEGAGGTTEAFF
TRBV10-2	-	TRBJ2-5	-	TGCGCCAGCAGTGATGCTGAGACCCAGTACTTC	CASSDAETQYF
TRBV28	-	TRBJ2-7	TRBD2	TGTGCCAGCAGTCCTACTACCGGGGGGGGCGCCTACGAGCAGTACTTC	CASSPTTGGGAYEQYF
TRBV24-1	-	TRBJ2-2	-	TGTGCCACCAGTGAGTGGGACGTATACCAGAGGACCGGGGAGCTGTTTTTT	CATSEWDVYQRTGELFF
TRBV7-9	-	TRBJ2-3	-	TGTGCCAGCAGCTGGTCGGACCGAACAGATACGCAGTATTTT	CASSWSDRTDTQYF
TRBV19	-	TRBJ1-2	TRBD1	TGTGCCAGTAGTCAAACTCCGGGGACAGGCGCTGTCTATGGCTACACCTTC	CASSQTPGTGAVYGYTF
TRBV6-2/TRBV6-3	-	TRBJ2-7	-	TGTGCCAGCAGTTACTCGGACTACGAGCAGTACTTC	CASSYSDYEQYF
TRBV10-3	-	TRBJ2-7	TRBD1	TGTGCCATCCGGATGGGACAGGACTCCTACGAGCAGTACTTC	CAIRMGQDSYEQYF
TRBV4-1	-	TRBJ2-3	TRBD1	TGCGCCAGCAGCCAAGGGGCAGGGGGTTGGGATACGCAGTATTTT	CASSQGAGGWDTQYF
TRBV13	-	TRBJ1-2	-	TGTGCCAGCAGCCCCCGATTGGCCTATGGCTACACCTTC	CASSPRLAYGYTF
TRBV6-5	-	TRBJ1-4	-	TGTGCCAGCAGGGGGGGCGTCAGGGAAAAACTGTTTTTT	CASRGGVREKLFF
TRBV19	-	TRBJ1-3	TRBD1	TGTGCCAGTAGTATTGTGGGACAGCGAGTCTCTGGAAACACCATATATTTT	CASSIVGQRVSGNTIYF
TRBV6-1	-	TRBJ2-7	-	TGTGCCAGCAGTGAAGGGGGCGCTGGCTACGAGCAGTACTTC	CASSEGGAGYEQYF
TRBV5-6	once	TRBJ1-5	-	TGTGCCAGCAGCTTGGCCGGGACCTTCAATCAGCCCCAGCATTTT	CASSLAGTFNQPQHF
TRBV6-6	-	TRBJ2-2	-	TGTGCCAGCAGACCTTCAACCGGGGAGCTGTTTTTT	CASRPSTGELFF
TRBV15	-	TRBJ2-3	TRBD1	TGTGCCACCAGCAGAGGGCGTACAGGGGGCCACACAGATACGCAGTATTTT	CATSRGRTGGHTDTQYF
TRBV6-4	-	TRBJ1-6	-	TGTGCCAGCAGTGCCGAGGAGAATTCACCCCTCCACTTT	CASSAEENSPLHF
TRBV28	-	TRBJ1-5	-	TGTGCCAGCAGTTTGGCCAATCAGCCCCAGCATTTT	CASSLANQPQHF
TRBV24-1	once	TRBJ2-3	-	TGTGCCACCAGTGGCGGGGCAGGGGCCCCGCCAGATACGCAGTATTTT	CATSGGAGAPPDTQYF
TRBV13	-	TRBJ2-5	TRBD1	TGTGCCAGCAGCTTCCAACGACAGGGGGCGCGGGAGACCCAGTACTTC	CASSFQRQGARETQYF
TRBV9	-	TRBJ1-4	-	TGTGCCAGCAGCGTAGAGGGGGTGAGTTTTGAAAAACTGTTTTTT	CASSVEGVSFEKLFF
TRBV6-2/TRBV6-3	-	TRBJ1-2	-	TGTGCCAGCAGTTACCGGGAGAACTATGGCTACACCTTC	CASSYRENYGYTF
TRBV7-9	-	TRBJ1-3	TRBD1	TGTGCCAGCAGCCGAGGGACAGGATTTGTAGACCTCTCTGGAAACACCATATATTTT	CASSRGTGFVDLSGNTIYF
TRBV6-5	-	TRBJ2-2	TRBD2	TGTGCCAGCAGAACCGGGGGGGCCGCCGGGGAGCTGTTTTTT	CASRTGGAAGELFF
TRBV6-2/TRBV6-3	-	TRBJ2-5	TRBD1	TGTGCCAGCAGTGGCAGACAGGGCTCAGAGACCCAGTACTTC	CASSGRQGSETQYF
TRBV5-4	-	TRBJ2-7	-	TGTGCCAGCAGCAATTGGGGGGAGGAGCAGTACTTC	CASSNWGEEQYF
TRBV18	-	TRBJ2-2	TRBD2	TGTGCCAGCTCACCGCCGGGAGGCGGGGAGCTGTTTTTT	CASSPPGGGELFF
TRBV28	-	TRBJ2-2	-	TGTGCCAGCAGTGGAAGTTGGACCGGGGAGCTGTTTTTT	CASSGSWTGELFF
TRBV6-5	-	TRBJ2-7	-	TGTGCCAGCAGTACCCAGGGGGGCGAGCAGTACTTC	CASSTQGGEQYF
TRBV11-2	-	TRBJ1-1	-	TGTGCCAGCAGCCTCCGAACCACTTCTGAAGCTTTCTTT	CASSLRTTSEAFF
TRBV27	once	TRBJ2-2	-	TGTGCCAGCAGTCATTCGACAGCGAACACCGGGGAGCTGTTTTTT	CASSHSTANTGELFF
TRBV6-6	-	TRBJ2-4	TRBD2	TGTGCCAGCAGTTTAACTAGCGGGAGTGGAAACATTCAGTACTTC	CASSLTSGSGNIQYF
TRBV19	few	TRBJ1-5	TRBD1	TGTGCCAGTAGACCACAGGGGGCTGGGCAGCCCCAGCATTTT	CASRPQGAGQPQHF